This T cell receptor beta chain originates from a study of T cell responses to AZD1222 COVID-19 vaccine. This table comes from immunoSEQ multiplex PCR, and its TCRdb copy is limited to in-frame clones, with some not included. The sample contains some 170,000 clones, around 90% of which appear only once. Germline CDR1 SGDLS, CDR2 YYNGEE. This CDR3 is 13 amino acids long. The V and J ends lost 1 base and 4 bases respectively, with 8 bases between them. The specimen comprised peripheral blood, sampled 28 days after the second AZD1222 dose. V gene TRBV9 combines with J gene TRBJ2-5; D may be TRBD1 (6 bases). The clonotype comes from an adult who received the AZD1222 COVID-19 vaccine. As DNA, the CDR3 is TGTGCCAGCAGCGTACAGGGGTCAGAGACCCAGTACTTC. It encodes CASSVQGSETQYF.